The 25 T cell receptor beta chains listed next were all sequenced from one sample in a study of T cell changes during pregnancy in multiple sclerosis. The method was immunoSEQ multiplex PCR; TCRdb's version includes in-frame clones alone and lacks a portion of them. This table has 10,000 to 15,000 clones, around 89% appearing once. The specimen comprised CD8+ T cells from peripheral blood mononuclear cells, sampled in the second trimester of pregnancy. The receptors were sampled from a female donor in good health, enrolled as a control in a pregnancy study.

This chain connects TRBV23-1 to TRBJ2-7; 7 bases fit TRBD1. TRBV23-1 is an ORF for which the function is uncertain. This CDR3 region has 15 residues. Trimming took 2 bases from V and 9 from J; bases not matched to a gene: 13. CDR3 sequence reads: CASSQPGDSILPQYF. In DNA form, the CDR3 reads TGCGCCAGCAGTCAACCAGGGGACAGTATCCTACCGCAGTACTTC.

V usage is TRBV13 and J usage is TRBJ2-1, with 8 bases lining up with TRBD2. The CDR3 covers 18 residues. With 0 bases clipped from V and 3 bases from J, the junction kept 10 bases outside the gene matches. The germline V gene has CDR1 PRHDT and CDR2 FYEKMQ (reference sequence). The CDR3, as DNA: TGTGCCAGCAGCTTAGGCAGGGGACTAGTTCCGGACTACAATGAGCAGTTCTTC. This sequence encodes CASSLGRGLVPDYNEQFF.

The J gene is TRBJ1-2, the V gene TRBV27, with 9 bases fitting TRBD1. Looked up from germline, CDR1 is MNHEY and CDR2 is SMNVEV (reference sequence). This CDR3 contains 14 residues. V was pared by 4 bases and J by 4 bases, with 4 bases of the junction left unmatched. Here the CDR3 reads CASSSGQGGYGYTF. The CDR3 coding sequence is TGTGCCAGCAGTTCGGGACAGGGTGGCTATGGCTACACCTTC.

The chain has TRBV5-1 and TRBJ2-5, with D possibly TRBD2 on 5 matching bases. Germline V CDR1 and CDR2: SGHRS, YFSETQ. The CDR3 sequence is 14 residues long. Deletions cut 3 bases from V and 5 bases from J, with 14 bases between. The CDR3 protein is CASSSWAGVETQYF. The CDR3 nucleotides are TGCGCCAGCAGCTCGTGGGCGGGCGTTGAGACCCAGTACTTC.

Written as DNA, the CDR3 is TGTGCCAGTAGTACCTCCGGACAGGGTGGCTACACCTTC. Its translation: CASSTSGQGGYTF. This chain connects TRBV19 to TRBJ1-2, with 8 bases identical to TRBD1. CDR1 and CDR2 from the germline V gene are LNHDA and SQIVND (reference sequence). CDR3 length: 13 residues. J was trimmed by 7 bases and V by 4 bases; bases with no gene match: 5.

This sequence joins TRBV7-3 and TRBJ2-2, with a weak D call TRBD2 (6 bases). Per the germline V gene, CDR1 is SGHTA and CDR2 is FQGTGA. There are 20 residues in the CDR3. Trimming took 0 bases from V and 6 from J, leaving 26 bases between them. The CDR3 loop is CASSLTGHLGRRLVAGELFF. The CDR3 nucleotides read TGTGCCAGCAGCTTAACGGGGCATCTAGGAAGGCGACTAGTCGCCGGGGAGCTGTTTTTT. Full variable domain (missing parts from reference TRBV7-3 and TRBJ2-2): GAGVSQTPSNKVTEKGKYVELRCDPISGHTALYWYRQSLGQGPEFLIYFQGTGAADDSGLPNDRFFAVRPEGSVSTLKIQRTERGDSAVYLCASSLTGHLGRRLVAGELFFGEGSRLTVL.

The DNA for the CDR3 is TGTGCCAGCAGTTTGGGGACAGGGCCTTTGTTAGAGACCCAGTACTTC. Its translation: CASSLGTGPLLETQYF. The chain carries TRBV28 and TRBJ2-5; 9 bases map to TRBD1. The CDR3 covers 16 residues. V dropped 3 bases and J dropped 4; count of bases not matched to a gene: 9. Germline V gene data show CDR1 as MDHEN and CDR2 as SYDVKM.

V and J are TRBV19 and TRBJ2-3; 7 nucleotides line up with TRBD2. V was pared by 5 bases and J by 2 bases, with 7 bases of the junction left unmatched. Germline CDR1 reads LNHDA; CDR2 reads SQIVND (reference sequence). The CDR3 length is 15 residues. The CDR3 loop reads CASSATSSDTDTQYF. The CDR3 DNA reads TGTGCCAGTAGTGCGACTAGCTCTGACACAGATACGCAGTATTTT.

The V and J genes are TRBV5-6 and TRBJ2-1; D might be TRBD1 (5 bases). Germline values: CDR1 SGHDT, CDR2 YYEEEE. Deletions cut 4 bases from V and 8 bases from J, with 19 bases between. The CDR3 runs 15 residues. The CDR3 here is CASSDGHLAADEQFF. DNA of the CDR3: TGTGCCAGCAGCGACGGACACCTGGCCGCCGATGAGCAGTTCTTC.

Written as DNA, the CDR3 is TGTGCCAGCAGCTACTACGAGACAGGGAACACTGAAGCTTTCTTT. It yields the protein CASSYYETGNTEAFF. The rearrangement uses TRBV7-9 and TRBJ1-1; D is possibly TRBD1 (6 bases). Per germline, CDR1 SEHNR and CDR2 FQNEAQ (reference sequence). V was cut by 4 bases and J by 1 base, with 13 bases left in between. The CDR3 has 15 amino acids. The full variable domain, rest sourced from reference TRBV7-9 and TRBJ1-1, is DTGVSQNPRHKITKRGQNVTFRCDPISEHNRLYWYRQTLGQGPEFLTYFQNEAQLEKSRLLSDRFSAERPKGSFSTLEIQRTEQGDSAMYLCASSYYETGNTEAFFGQGTRLTVV.

The chain employs TRBV27 and TRBJ1-2; 8 nucleotides align to TRBD1. The ends lost 0 bases at V and 8 bases at J; junction bases unmatched: 5. The CDR3 spans 14 residues. The germline V gene encodes CDR1 MNHEY and CDR2 SMNVEV (reference sequence). The CDR3 bases are TGTGCCAGCAGTTTATCCGGACAGGGACGCGGCTACACCTTC. It translates to CASSLSGQGRGYTF.

This sequence joins TRBV19 and TRBJ2-5; tentative D call: TRBD1 (6 bases). This CDR3 contains 14 residues. With 3 bases removed from V and 1 base from J, the gap between germline ends came to 9 bases. Germline V CDR1 and CDR2: LNHDA, SQIVND (reference sequence). The CDR3 loop is CASSMNRAQETQYF. DNA of the CDR3: TGTGCCAGTAGTATGAACAGGGCCCAAGAGACCCAGTACTTC. The complete variable domain, with remaining parts taken from reference TRBV19 and TRBJ2-5, reads DGGITQSPKYLFRKEGQNVTLSCEQNLNHDAMYWYRQDPGQGLRLIYYSQIVNDFQKGDIAEGYSVSREKKESFPLTVTSAQKNPTAFYLCASSMNRAQETQYFGPGTRLLVL.

The rearrangement links TRBV29-1 to TRBJ2-7, with D possibly matching TRBD2 (7 bases). CDR1 is SQVTM and CDR2 is ANQGSEA in the germline V gene. CDR3 length: 12 amino acids. V was cut by 4 bases and J by 4 bases, with 11 bases left in between. CDR3 nucleotide sequence: TGCAGCGTTGGAGGGGGGGGGTACGAGCAGTACTTC. This translates into CSVGGGGYEQYF.

The V and J genes are TRBV21-1 and TRBJ2-6; TRBD1 reflects the table's D call only, with no check against the DNA. TRBV21-1 is a pseudogene segment. The CDR3 has 19 residues. In DNA form, the CDR3 reads TGTGCCAGCAGCATCCTACAGGGGGCCTTTCTCTCTGGGGCCAACGTCCTGACTTTC. Its translation: CASSILQGAFLSGANVLTF.

This clone has just one count. The chain uses TRBV6-5 and TRBJ2-2; perhaps TRBD2 as D (6 bases). The CDR3 sequence is 14 residues long. Germline CDR1 reads MNHEY; CDR2 reads SVGAGI. Trimming stripped 8 bases from V and 4 bases from J, with 14 bases between. The CDR3 is CASDGQGGTGELFF. CDR3 DNA sequence: TGTGCCAGCGATGGGCAGGGAGGCACCGGGGAGCTGTTTTTT.

This chain uses TRBV19 with TRBJ1-4, with D maybe TRBD1 (6 bases). Germline CDR1 is LNHDA and CDR2 is SQIVND (reference sequence). This CDR3 region has 14 residues. The germline V and J ends were trimmed by 7 bases and 0 bases, with 9 bases remaining between them. CDR3 DNA sequence: TGTGCCAGTAAAAGGACAGCAACTAATGAAAAACTGTTTTTT. It encodes CASKRTATNEKLFF. Variable domain in full (rest from reference TRBV19 and TRBJ1-4): DGGITQSPKYLFRKEGQNVTLSCEQNLNHDAMYWYRQDPGQGLRLIYYSQIVNDFQKGDIAEGYSVSREKKESFPLTVTSAQKNPTAFYLCASKRTATNEKLFFGSGTQLSVL.

This chain joins TRBV4-2 and TRBJ2-7, with 14 bases lining up with TRBD2. This CDR3 is 21 amino acids long. The trim removed 0 bases at V and 3 bases at J, leaving 16 bases unmatched. From germline, CDR1 is LGHNA and CDR2 YNFKEQ. The CDR3 bases are TGTGCCAGCAGCCAAGAATTCCGCCCCGCGGGACTAGCGGGAGAGCGCTACGAGCAGTACTTC. Protein product: CASSQEFRPAGLAGERYEQYF.

The CDR3 DNA sequence: TGTGCCTGGCGACAGGAGAACCTTAACTATGGCTACACCTTC. This codes for CAWRQENLNYGYTF. The J gene is TRBJ1-2, the V gene TRBV30; possible D gene TRBD1, 6 bases. The CDR3 runs to 14 residues. Germline V gene sequence: CDR1 GTSNPN, CDR2 SVGIG (reference sequence). The V gene lost 5 bases and the J gene lost 1 base, with 14 bases spanning the gap.

This rearrangement joins TRBV11-2 to TRBJ2-2, with no clear D. Trimming shortened V by 4 bases and J by 6 bases, and 9 bases separated the two germline ends. The CDR3 length is 13 residues. Looked up from germline, CDR1 is SGHAT and CDR2 is FQNNGV. This CDR3 is CASSWSSPGELFF. For the CDR3, the DNA is TGTGCCAGCAGCTGGAGTAGCCCCGGGGAGCTGTTTTTT. Full variable domain (remainder filled in from reference TRBV11-2 and TRBJ2-2): EAGVAQSPRYKIIEKRQSVAFWCNPISGHATLYWYQQILGQGPKLLIQFQNNGVVDDSQLPKDRFSAERLKGVDSTLKIQPAKLEDSAVYLCASSWSSPGELFFGEGSRLTVL.

This sequence joins TRBV19 and TRBJ1-5; TRBD1 might be the D (6 bases). The CDR3 has 15 residues. V lost 4 bases, J lost 3 bases, and 13 bases lay in between. Germline CDR1 reads LNHDA; CDR2 reads SQIVND (reference sequence). CDR3 DNA sequence: TGTGCCAGTAGTACCCAACGACAGGTCAATCAGCCCCAGCATTTT. This encodes CASSTQRQVNQPQHF. Complete variable domain (other parts from reference TRBV19 and TRBJ1-5): DGGITQSPKYLFRKEGQNVTLSCEQNLNHDAMYWYRQDPGQGLRLIYYSQIVNDFQKGDIAEGYSVSREKKESFPLTVTSAQKNPTAFYLCASSTQRQVNQPQHFGDGTRLSIL.

The CDR3 is CASSFPGDSYNSPLHF. The CDR3 bases are TGTGCCAGCAGTTTCCCAGGGGATTCCTATAATTCACCCCTCCACTTT. The chain employs TRBV28 and TRBJ1-6; the D gene is possibly TRBD1 (6 bases). This CDR3 comprises 16 residues. CDR1 and CDR2 (germline): MDHEN, SYDVKM. The ends were cut back, 3 bases at V and 1 base at J, with 10 bases in the middle.

This sequence joins TRBV7-9 and TRBJ2-6; D unresolved. The CDR3 sequence is 15 residues long. Trimming left V 2 bases short and J 0 bases short, with 5 bases between. Looked up from germline, CDR1 is SEHNR and CDR2 is FQNEAQ (reference sequence). The CDR3 DNA reads TGTGCCAGCAGCTTAAGCCGCTCTGGGGCCAACGTCCTGACTTTC. Protein product: CASSLSRSGANVLTF.

The rearrangement joins TRBV6-4 to TRBJ2-3; 9 bases map to TRBD2. CDR3 length: 16 residues. Looked up from germline, CDR1 is MRHNA and CDR2 is SNTAGT. Losses at the gene ends were 5 bases for V and 0 bases for J; bases not matched to a gene: 6. CDR3 residues: CASSQASGDSTDTQYF. The DNA of the CDR3 is TGTGCCAGCAGTCAAGCTAGCGGGGATAGCACAGATACGCAGTATTTT.

The CDR3 loop is CASSPHHKSGGLGYEQYF. In nucleotides, the CDR3 is TGTGCCAGCAGCCCACACCACAAAAGCGGGGGCTTGGGCTACGAGCAGTACTTC. The rearrangement uses TRBV9 and TRBJ2-7, with 8 bases matching TRBD2. This CDR3 spans 18 amino acids. CDR1 and CDR2 (germline): SGDLS, YYNGEE. Germline trimming cut 4 bases from V and 3 bases from J; bases unmatched to any gene: 18.

The J gene is TRBJ2-6, the V gene TRBV19; D possibly corresponds to TRBD1 (6 bases). The germline V and J ends were trimmed by 9 bases and 0 bases, with 12 bases remaining between them. Germline V gene sequence: CDR1 LNHDA, CDR2 SQIVND (reference sequence). This CDR3 comprises 15 residues. The chain's CDR3 is CASRGISSGANVLTF. The CDR3 DNA reads TGTGCCAGCAGGGGCATCTCCTCTGGGGCCAACGTCCTGACTTTC.